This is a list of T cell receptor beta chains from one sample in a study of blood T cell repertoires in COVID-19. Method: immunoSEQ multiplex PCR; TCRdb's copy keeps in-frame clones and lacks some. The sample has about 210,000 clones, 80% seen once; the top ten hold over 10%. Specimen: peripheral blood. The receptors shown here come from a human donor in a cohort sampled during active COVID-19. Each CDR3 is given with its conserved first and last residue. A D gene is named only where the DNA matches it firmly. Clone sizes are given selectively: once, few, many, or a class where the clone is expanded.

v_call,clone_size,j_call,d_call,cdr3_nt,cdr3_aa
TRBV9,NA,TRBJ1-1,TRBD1,TGTGCCAGCAGCGTAGGGACAGGCCCTGAAGCTTTCTTT,CASSVGTGPEAFF
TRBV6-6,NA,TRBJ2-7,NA,TGTGCCAGCAGTTATAGAGGTCCGAAGGATTTCTCCGAGCAGTACTTC,CASSYRGPKDFSEQYF
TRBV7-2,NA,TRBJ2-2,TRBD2,TGTGCCAGCAGCTTCGGGGGGGAGAACACCGGGGAGCTGTTTTTT,CASSFGGENTGELFF
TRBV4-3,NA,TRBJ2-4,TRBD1,TGCGCCAGCAGCCAAGATGGGACAGCCTACACGAACATTCAGTACTTC,CASSQDGTAYTNIQYF
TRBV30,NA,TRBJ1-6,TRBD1,TGTGCCTGGAGTGTACGGACAGGGGATAATTCACCCCTCCACTTT,CAWSVRTGDNSPLHF
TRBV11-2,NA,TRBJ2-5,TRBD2,TGTGCCAGCACCCAGTGGGCTAGCGGGAGTGGGGAGACCCAGTACTTC,CASTQWASGSGETQYF
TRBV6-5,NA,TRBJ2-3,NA,TGTGCCAGCAGTTACTTGGGGGGAAGGGGGGGAGATACGCAGTATTTT,CASSYLGGRGGDTQYF
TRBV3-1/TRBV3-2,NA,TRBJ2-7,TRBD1,TGTGCCAGCAGCCAAGCGGAAGACAGGGTGAACGAGCAGTACTTC,CASSQAEDRVNEQYF
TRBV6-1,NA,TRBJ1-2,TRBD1,TGTGCCAGCAGTGCTTCCCTCAGACAGGGAACTTATGGCTACACCTTC,CASSASLRQGTYGYTF
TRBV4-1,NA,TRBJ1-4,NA,TGCGCCAGCAGCCAACAGGTCGGCCGGGGGGGGAATGAAAAACTGTTTTTT,CASSQQVGRGGNEKLFF
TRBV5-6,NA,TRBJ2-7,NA,TGTGCCAGCAGCCCGAGGACAAAATCGACTTCCTACGAGCAGTACTTC,CASSPRTKSTSYEQYF
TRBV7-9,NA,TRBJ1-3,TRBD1,TGTGCCAGCAGCCTGGGACAGGGAGGAAACACCATATATTTT,CASSLGQGGNTIYF
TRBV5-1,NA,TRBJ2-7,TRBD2,TGCGCCAGCAGCTTGCAGATGAGGGGAGGGGCGGTCGAGCAGTACTTC,CASSLQMRGGAVEQYF
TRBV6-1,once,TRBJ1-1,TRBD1,TGTGCCAGCAGTGAACGGGGACAGGGCTTTGAAGCTTTCTTT,CASSERGQGFEAFF
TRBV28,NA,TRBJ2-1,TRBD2,TGTGCCAGCAGTCCGGGACTAGCGGAGACCCTTTTTAACTACAATGAGCAGTTCTTC,CASSPGLAETLFNYNEQFF
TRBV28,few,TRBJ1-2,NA,TGTGCCAGCAGTTTCCGGGGGTGGGGCTACACCTTC,CASSFRGWGYTF
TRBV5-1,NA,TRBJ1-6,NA,TGCGCCAGCAGCTTGGAGGGGTCACCCCTCCACTTT,CASSLEGSPLHF
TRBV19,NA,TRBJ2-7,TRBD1,TGTGCCAGTACCGGGACAGAAGTCCGGGAGCAGTACTTC,CASTGTEVREQYF
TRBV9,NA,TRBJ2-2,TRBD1,TGTGCCAGCAGCGACCCGGGACAGGGTTCCGGGGAGCTGTTTTTT,CASSDPGQGSGELFF
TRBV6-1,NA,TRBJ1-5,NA,TGTGCCAGCAGTGAAGGGACGAGGGCGTATCAGCCCCAGCATTTT,CASSEGTRAYQPQHF
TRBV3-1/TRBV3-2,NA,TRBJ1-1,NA,TGTGCCAGCAGCCAAGGGCTCGGTGGAGGGGTGAACACTGAAGCTTTCTTT,CASSQGLGGGVNTEAFF
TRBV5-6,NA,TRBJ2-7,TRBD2,TGTGCCAGCAGCTTCCGGACTAGCGGGAGTACCTACGAGCAGTACTTC,CASSFRTSGSTYEQYF
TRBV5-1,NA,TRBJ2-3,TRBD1,TGCGCCAGCAGCGCTGATCTCGGGACAGGTGCCCCAGATACGCAGTATTTT,CASSADLGTGAPDTQYF
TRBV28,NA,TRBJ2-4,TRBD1,TGTGCCAGCAGTTTTCTCTCTTTTCGGCAGGGGGAAAACATTCAGTACTTC,CASSFLSFRQGENIQYF
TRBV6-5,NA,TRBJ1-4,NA,TGTGCCAGCAGTCCAAGGGGGTTGTATGAAAAACTGTTTTTT,CASSPRGLYEKLFF